This T cell receptor (beta chain) is from a study of shared clonotypes between healthy human individuals. This clone was found a few times. The antigen remains undetermined. Sequenced by immunoSEQ multiplex PCR; TCRdb stores in-frame clones only, minus some. The data contain roughly 2 million clones, 85% to 95% of them singletons. Study outcomes and limitations: Naive subsets typically showed greater estimated richness than memory subsets.

The sequencing sample was made of naive CD4+ T cells sorted from blood. The subset was: CD45RA+ positively selected. This TCR was recovered from a man aged 18 to 35 in good health.

The chain's CDR3 is CAIRRDRVQPQHF. The CDR3 nucleotides read TGTGCCATCAGAAGGGACAGGGTTCAGCCCCAGCATTTT. The chain has TRBV10-3 and TRBJ1-5, with 9 bases identical to TRBD1. Germline trimming cut 6 bases from V and 6 bases from J; bases unmatched to any gene: 3. Germline assignment: CDR1 ENHRY and CDR2 SYGVKD. This CDR3 comprises 13 residues.